The 26 T cell receptor beta chains given below trace back to one sample, sequenced in a study of OX40 agonist ivuxolimab in advanced cancers. Assay: immunoSEQ multiplex PCR; the TCRdb copy retains only in-frame clones and omits some. The profile shows around 69,000 clones, 80% to 90% of them singletons. Material: CD4+ or CD8+ T cells sorted from blood, obtained in a trial of the OX40 agonist ivuxolimab. Every receptor here comes from an adult with an advanced solid tumor such as melanoma, head and neck, liver or kidney cancer.

This clone appeared once. The J gene is TRBJ2-5, the V gene TRBV18; no definite D call. V was cut by 6 bases and J by 2 bases, with 16 bases left in between. The CDR3 covers 15 residues. Germline CDR1 KGHSH, CDR2 LQKENI. The CDR3 loop reads CASSSDWNVQETQYF. The DNA of the CDR3 is TGTGCCAGCTCGTCCGATTGGAACGTACAAGAGACCCAGTACTTC.

The chain has TRBV9 and TRBJ1-1, with D perhaps TRBD1 (6 bases). Germline values: CDR1 SGDLS, CDR2 YYNGEE. The ends were cut back, 0 bases at V and 5 bases at J, with 11 bases in the middle. This CDR3 is built from 14 residues. CDR3 residues: CASSVGEGGTEAFF. CDR3 DNA sequence: TGTGCCAGCAGCGTAGGAGAAGGGGGGACTGAAGCTTTCTTT.

V usage is TRBV6-1 and J usage is TRBJ2-3; D is possibly TRBD2 (5 bases). The CDR3 is 12 residues long. From germline, CDR1 is MNHNS and CDR2 SASEGT. Trimming left V 9 bases short and J 2 bases short, with 9 bases between. The CDR3 bases are TGTGCCAGTCAGCGGTTCACAGATACGCAGTATTTT. Amino acids: CASQRFTDTQYF.

The chain uses TRBV11-2 and TRBJ1-2; TRBD1 agrees at 8 bases. Trimming took 4 bases from V and 7 from J; bases not matched to a gene: 8. CDR1 is SGHAT and CDR2 is FQNNGV in the germline V gene. CDR3 length equals 14 residues. This CDR3 reads CASSSSDRGGGYTF. DNA of the CDR3: TGTGCCAGCAGCTCCTCCGACAGGGGAGGTGGCTACACCTTC. The whole variable domain, remainder taken from reference TRBV11-2 and TRBJ1-2, is EAGVAQSPRYKIIEKRQSVAFWCNPISGHATLYWYQQILGQGPKLLIQFQNNGVVDDSQLPKDRFSAERLKGVDSTLKIQPAKLEDSAVYLCASSSSDRGGGYTFGSGTRLTVV.

The rearrangement joins TRBV2 to TRBJ2-2, with D possibly matching TRBD1 (6 bases). V shed 6 bases and J shed 6 bases, with 11 bases lying between them. Germline loops: CDR1 SNHLY, CDR2 FYNNEI. The length of the CDR3 is 13 residues. DNA for the CDR3: TGTGCCAGCAGAATAGAGGGGGCCGGGGAGCTGTTTTTT. Protein sequence: CASRIEGAGELFF. The full variable domain, completed using reference TRBV2 and TRBJ2-2, is EPEVTQTPSHQVTQMGQEVILRCVPISNHLYFYWYRQILGQKVEFLVSFYNNEISEKSEIFDDQFSVERPDGSNFTLKIRSTKLEDSAMYFCASRIEGAGELFFGEGSRLTVL.

The genes are TRBV5-6 and TRBJ2-5; 15 bases are a match to TRBD2. After removal of 3 bases from V and 4 bases from J, the junction contained 4 bases not matched to a gene. CDR3 size: 16 residues. Germline V gene data show CDR1 as SGHDT and CDR2 as YYEEEE. CDR3 residues: CASSWSGLAGGETQYF. The CDR3 DNA reads as TGTGCCAGCAGCTGGTCGGGACTAGCGGGAGGAGAGACCCAGTACTTC.

The chain carries TRBV28 and TRBJ1-3; D remains unclear. The CDR3 contains 14 residues. The germline V and J ends were trimmed by 3 bases and 0 bases, with 6 bases remaining between them. Per germline, CDR1 MDHEN and CDR2 SYDVKM. CDR3: CASSLWSSGNTIYF. In DNA form, the CDR3 reads TGTGCCAGCAGTTTGTGGAGCTCTGGAAACACCATATATTTT.

This clone is a singleton in its sample. This chain connects TRBV28 to TRBJ2-7; perhaps TRBD1 as D (7 bases). With 7 bases removed from V and 5 bases from J, the gap between germline ends came to 18 bases. Germline V lookup: CDR1 MDHEN, CDR2 SYDVKM. The CDR3 extends over 14 amino acids. The CDR3 sequence: CASTSDREDNEQYF. CDR3 DNA: TGTGCCAGCACCAGCGACAGGGAGGACAACGAGCAGTACTTC.

This chain uses TRBV15 with TRBJ1-1; D might be TRBD1 (5 bases). Deletions cut 7 bases from V and 4 bases from J, with 19 bases between. This CDR3 has 15 amino acids. The V gene's germline CDR1 is LNHNV and CDR2 YYDKDF (reference sequence). The CDR3 DNA reads as TGTGCCACCACCGGAAAGAGGTCAGGGCCCACTGAAGCTTTCTTT. The encoded protein is CATTGKRSGPTEAFF.

This chain links TRBV27 with TRBJ1-2; no firm D call. Germline V gives CDR1 MNHEY, CDR2 SMNVEV (reference sequence). The CDR3 runs 15 residues. V lost 6 bases, J lost 4 bases, and 18 bases lay in between. The DNA of the CDR3 is TGTGCCAGCAGCCAAGTGGGGATCGCAAGCTATGGCTACACCTTC. Its translation: CASSQVGIASYGYTF.

The chain recombines TRBV7-6 with TRBJ2-1; 7 bases fit TRBD1. The CDR3 contains 13 residues. V lost 5 bases and J lost 9; bases outside the gene matches: 7. Germline V gene lookup returns CDR1 SGHVS and CDR2 FNYEAQ. The CDR3 nucleotides are TGTGCCAGCAGCCATGACTGGACAGGTGAGCAGTTCTTC. Residues: CASSHDWTGEQFF.

J is TRBJ2-3 and V is TRBV5-1; no clear D. The germline gives CDR1 SGHRS, CDR2 YFSETQ. This CDR3 region has 14 residues. V lost 4 bases and J lost 3, with 12 bases in between. CDR3 sequence reads: CASSLLRGTDTQYF. In DNA form, the CDR3 reads TGCGCCAGCAGCCTCCTGAGAGGAACAGATACGCAGTATTTT. Complete variable domain (other parts from reference TRBV5-1 and TRBJ2-3): KAGVTQTPRYLIKTRGQQVTLSCSPISGHRSVSWYQQTPGQGLQFLFEYFSETQRNKGNFPGRFSGRQFSNSRSEMNVSTLELGDSALYLCASSLLRGTDTQYFGPGTRLTVL.

The rearrangement uses TRBV7-9 and TRBJ2-7; D call uncertain. With 2 bases removed from V and 1 base from J, the gap between germline ends came to 3 bases. Germline CDR1 reads SEHNR; CDR2 reads FQNEAQ (reference sequence). This CDR3 is built from 12 residues. The CDR3: CASSLRSYEQYF. In nucleotides, the CDR3 is TGTGCCAGCAGCTTACGGTCCTACGAGCAGTACTTC.

The rearrangement joins TRBV28 to TRBJ1-2, with D hard to call. This CDR3 spans 15 amino acids. Trimming pared 2 bases from V and 0 bases from J, leaving 10 bases between. In germline, CDR1 is MDHEN, CDR2 SYDVKM. The CDR3 reads CASSLPQITNYGYTF. The DNA of the CDR3 is TGTGCCAGCAGTTTACCACAGATTACTAACTATGGCTACACCTTC.

V usage is TRBV30 and J usage is TRBJ1-1; 8 nucleotides match TRBD1. The germline CDR1 and CDR2 sequences are GTSNPN and SVGIG (reference sequence). The CDR3 runs 12 residues. With 4 bases clipped from V and 4 bases from J, the junction kept 2 bases outside the gene matches. The CDR3 is CAWTGTGTEAFF. The CDR3 DNA is TGTGCCTGGACAGGGACAGGCACTGAAGCTTTCTTT.

The rearrangement joins TRBV5-6 to TRBJ2-3; TRBD2 agrees at 8 bases. From germline, CDR1 is SGHDT and CDR2 YYEEEE. The CDR3 totals 14 residues. The ends lost 2 bases at V and 6 bases at J; junction bases unmatched: 5. The CDR3 bases are TGTGCCAGCAGCTTAGCGGGAGTCGGGGATACGCAGTATTTT. This gives the protein CASSLAGVGDTQYF.

This clone was found once. V gene TRBV30 combines with J gene TRBJ1-3; D unclear. V lost 0 bases, J lost 4 bases, and 13 bases lay in between. The V gene's germline CDR1 is GTSNPN and CDR2 SVGIG (reference sequence). The length of the CDR3 is 15 residues. CDR3 nucleotide sequence: TGTGCCTGGAGTGTACGGAGGAGTAGAGGAAACACCATATATTTT. Its protein is CAWSVRRSRGNTIYF.

On this clone itself: Other DNA sequences in the sample encode the same CDR3. This chain uses TRBV5-1 with TRBJ2-5, with 8 bases matching TRBD1. There are 14 residues in the CDR3. Germline CDR1 and CDR2: SGHRS and YFSETQ. With 2 bases clipped from V and 2 bases from J, the junction kept 2 bases outside the gene matches. The CDR3 sequence is CASSLGQGQETQYF. The CDR3 DNA sequence: TGCGCCAGCAGCTTAGGACAGGGTCAAGAGACCCAGTACTTC.

V usage is TRBV7-9 and J usage is TRBJ1-1, with a possible D match to TRBD1 (5 bases). This CDR3 region has 15 residues. Germline V gene sequence: CDR1 SEHNR, CDR2 FQNEAQ (reference sequence). Trimming removed 5 bases from V and 1 base from J, with 14 bases in between. The CDR3: CASSAQGRKNTEAFF. The CDR3 DNA reads TGTGCCAGCAGCGCCCAGGGACGGAAGAACACTGAAGCTTTCTTT.

The chain carries TRBV6-5 and TRBJ1-5, with 7 bases fitting TRBD1. CDR3 size: 13 residues. The ends lost 5 bases at V and 9 bases at J; junction bases unmatched: 7. The germline gives CDR1 MNHEY, CDR2 SVGAGI. The CDR3 loop is CASSRQGPGPQHF. As DNA, the CDR3 is TGTGCCAGCAGTAGACAGGGCCCCGGGCCCCAGCATTTT.

This rearrangement joins TRBV15 to TRBJ1-5; D unresolved. V was pared by 1 base and J by 4 bases, with 5 bases between. The V gene's germline CDR1 is LNHNV and CDR2 YYDKDF (reference sequence). This CDR3 has 13 amino acids. For the CDR3, the DNA is TGTGCCACCAGCAGAGGTGGAAATCAGCCCCAGCATTTT. It codes for CATSRGGNQPQHF.

This chain connects TRBV6-6 to TRBJ2-5; 7 bases are shared with TRBD2. The germline CDR1 and CDR2 sequences are MNHNY and SVGAGI (reference sequence). V was clipped by 5 bases and J by 1 base; unmatched bases: 4. The CDR3 length is 14 residues. The CDR3 reads CASSPGLLQETQYF. The CDR3 nucleotides read TGTGCCAGCAGTCCGGGACTACTCCAAGAGACCCAGTACTTC.

This chain connects TRBV7-9 to TRBJ2-3; 8 nucleotides line up with TRBD2. V dropped 6 bases and J dropped 4; count of bases not matched to a gene: 3. The germline CDR1 and CDR2 sequences are SEHNR and FQNEAQ (reference sequence). This CDR3 has 13 residues. CDR3 in DNA: TGTGCCAGCAGTGGAGCGGGGGCAGATACGCAGTATTTT. It yields the protein CASSGAGADTQYF. Supplemented by reference TRBV7-9 and TRBJ2-3, the full variable domain reads DTGVSQNPRHKITKRGQNVTFRCDPISEHNRLYWYRQTLGQGPEFLTYFQNEAQLEKSRLLSDRFSAERPKGSFSTLEIQRTEQGDSAMYLCASSGAGADTQYFGPGTRLTVL.

The rearrangement joins TRBV18 to TRBJ1-1; 10 bases agree with TRBD1. The CDR3 extends over 16 amino acids. Germline assignment: CDR1 KGHSH and CDR2 LQKENI. The junction had 10 bases not matched to a gene; V was cut back by 5 bases and J by 4 bases. DNA of the CDR3: TGTGCCAGCTCAGGACAGGGGGACAGGGGTAGCACTGAAGCTTTCTTT. Translating it yields CASSGQGDRGSTEAFF.

The chain recombines TRBV9 with TRBJ1-3; D possibly corresponds to TRBD1 (6 bases). V dropped 3 bases and J dropped 6 bases, with 13 bases sitting between them. CDR3 length: 14 amino acids. The germline gives CDR1 SGDLS, CDR2 YYNGEE. The CDR3 region is CASSESQGLNTIYF. CDR3 nucleotides: TGTGCCAGCAGCGAGAGTCAGGGGTTAAACACCATATATTTT.

This rearrangement joins TRBV5-1 to TRBJ1-3, with TRBD1 matching over 7 bases. Germline CDR1 SGHRS, CDR2 YFSETQ. The CDR3 covers 15 residues. Trimming removed 0 bases from V and 9 bases from J; junction bases left unmatched: 9. CDR3 loop: CASSLGGGPVRTIYF. CDR3 nucleotides: TGCGCCAGCAGCTTGGGAGGGGGCCCTGTCCGCACCATATATTTT.